This passage covers 31 T cell receptor beta chains from one sample sequenced in a study of identical twins. TCRdb used MiXCR to reprocess the 5' RACE reads, holding one entry per CDR3 protein. The data show 350,000 or so distinct CDR3 sequences, approximately 9.1% seen once. Sequencing was done on a sample of naive T cells sorted from blood. The receptors come from a woman in her 50s in good health.

This clonotype was counted at least ten times. This chain joins TRBV29-1 and TRBJ2-2; 10 nucleotides line up with TRBD1. Germline CDR1 reads SQVTM; CDR2 reads ANQGSEA. The V and J ends lost 6 bases and 1 base, in that order; junction bases with no gene match: 5. This CDR3 is 15 amino acids long. As DNA, the CDR3 is TGCAGCGTCCCGCGGACAGGGGGGAACACCGGGGAGCTGTTTTTT. Translated: CSVPRTGGNTGELFF.

This clonotype has only a few counts. The gene calls are TRBV29-1 and TRBJ1-2, with 10 bases aligning to TRBD1. In germline, CDR1 is SQVTM, CDR2 ANQGSEA. There are 14 residues in the CDR3. Germline trimming cut 7 bases from V and 7 bases from J; bases unmatched to any gene: 12. Here the CDR3 reads CSAGRGQGIGGYTF. The CDR3 nucleotides read TGCAGCGCTGGGAGGGGACAGGGGATAGGTGGCTACACCTTC. Based on the CDR3 plus reference TRBV29-1 and TRBJ1-2, the full variable domain is SAVISQKPSRDICQRGTSLTIQCQVDSQVTMMFWYRQQPGQSLTLIATANQGSEATYESGFVIDKFPISRPNLTFSTLTVSNMSPEDSSIYLCSAGRGQGIGGYTFGSGTRLTVV.

CDR3 amino acids: CASTFVGSYGYTF. DNA of the CDR3: TGTGCCAGCACCTTTGTCGGCAGCTATGGCTACACCTTC. The rearrangement joins TRBV6-5 to TRBJ1-2; no definite D call. V shed 7 bases and J shed 4 bases, with 13 bases lying between them. Germline V gene sequence: CDR1 MNHEY, CDR2 SVGAGI. CDR3 length: 13 residues.

The sample holds a few counts of this clonotype. The J gene is TRBJ2-3, the V gene TRBV7-9; maybe TRBD2 (5 bases). Trimming took 0 bases from V and 4 from J, leaving 5 bases between them. CDR1 SEHNR and CDR2 FQNEAQ come from the germline V gene (reference sequence). CDR3 length equals 13 residues. The CDR3: CASSLARADTQYF. Here the CDR3 DNA reads TGTGCCAGCAGCTTAGCGCGGGCAGATACGCAGTATTTT.

V and J are TRBV7-8 and TRBJ2-7, with unresolved D. The length of the CDR3 is 15 residues. The V and J ends lost 0 bases and 2 bases respectively, with 11 bases between them. CDR1 and CDR2 (germline): SGHVS, FQNEAQ. CDR3 coding DNA: TGTGCCAGCAGCTTAGCAGCCGACACACCCTACGAGCAGTACTTC. Translation: CASSLAADTPYEQYF.

There are a few counts of this clonotype. The chain is built from TRBV7-9 and TRBJ2-5; D is tentatively TRBD1 or TRBD2 (5 bases each). V lost 3 bases and J 4 bases, leaving 12 bases between the germline ends. The CDR3 runs to 14 residues. Germline V gene data show CDR1 as SEHNR and CDR2 as FQNEAQ (reference sequence). The CDR3 DNA follows: TGTGCCAGCAGCTTGGGGGACCCTCGAGAGACCCAGTACTTC. Its protein product is CASSLGDPRETQYF.

This clonotype was detected only a few times. The rearrangement uses TRBV29-1 and TRBJ2-3; D ambiguous. This CDR3 is 15 amino acids long. Germline CDR1 reads SQVTM; CDR2 reads ANQGSEA. Trimming stripped 2 bases from V and 0 bases from J, with 12 bases between. The chain's CDR3 is CSVEKGSTSTDTQYF. CDR3 nucleotides: TGCAGCGTTGAAAAGGGCTCTACTAGCACAGATACGCAGTATTTT.

This clonotype has a count of ten or more. The chain employs TRBV7-8 and TRBJ2-1; TRBD2 aligns across 14 bases. With 5 bases clipped from V and 0 bases from J, the junction kept 12 bases outside the gene matches. The germline CDR1 and CDR2 sequences are SGHVS and FQNEAQ. The CDR3 sequence is 20 residues long. CDR3 sequence (DNA): TGTGCCAGCAGCCCAGGGGGACTAGCGGGAGTAGGGAGCTCCTACAATGAGCAGTTCTTC. It yields the protein CASSPGGLAGVGSSYNEQFF.

The V call is TRBV19, the J call TRBJ1-2, with unresolved D. The CDR3 has 15 residues. The V end was cut by 3 bases, the J end by 0 bases, with 11 bases between. Germline V lookup: CDR1 LNHDA, CDR2 SQIVND (reference sequence). CDR3 in amino acids: CASSIVGRPNYGYTF. The CDR3 DNA is TGTGCCAGTAGTATCGTTGGCAGACCTAACTATGGCTACACCTTC.

This clonotype was counted a few times. This chain links TRBV20-1 with TRBJ2-1; tentative D call: TRBD2 (6 bases). The germline V gene encodes CDR1 DFQATT and CDR2 SNEGSKA (reference sequence). Trimming shortened V by 1 base and J by 0 bases, and 7 bases separated the two germline ends. This CDR3 has 14 residues. The CDR3 nucleotides are TGCAGTGCTAGAGTAGCGGCCTCCTACAATGAGCAGTTCTTC. It is translated as CSARVAASYNEQFF.

Many counts were recorded for this clonotype. The chain joins TRBV4-1 to TRBJ2-1; D is perhaps TRBD2 (6 bases). V was trimmed by 0 bases and J by 6 bases, leaving 9 bases between them. Germline CDR1 MGHRA, CDR2 YSYEKL. CDR3 length: 14 residues. The CDR3: CASSQDPGVNEQFF. The CDR3 DNA reads as TGCGCCAGCAGCCAAGATCCGGGGGTCAATGAGCAGTTCTTC.

This clonotype was seen a handful of times. V and J are TRBV6-1 and TRBJ1-1; D not certain. Germline lookup yields CDR1 MNHNS and CDR2 SASEGT. This CDR3 spans 15 amino acids. V lost 0 bases, J lost 0 bases, and 8 bases lay in between. The DNA of the CDR3 is TGTGCCAGCAGTGAAGCGCCCCAGGTGAACACTGAAGCTTTCTTT. Protein: CASSEAPQVNTEAFF.

This clonotype appeared many times. The V call is TRBV24-1, the J call TRBJ2-1; the D gene is possibly TRBD2 (6 bases). The CDR3 sequence is 16 residues long. In germline, CDR1 is KGHDR, CDR2 SFDVKD. With 0 bases removed from V and 2 bases from J, the gap between germline ends came to 10 bases. This CDR3 is CATSDLRLAPYNEQFF. The CDR3 DNA reads as TGTGCCACCAGTGATTTGCGGCTAGCGCCCTACAATGAGCAGTTCTTC.

This chain connects TRBV15 to TRBJ2-1, with TRBD1 as a possible D gene (7 bases). This CDR3 contains 16 residues. Germline assignment: CDR1 LNHNV and CDR2 YYDKDF (reference sequence). V was pared by 1 base and J by 7 bases, with 17 bases between. The CDR3 reads CATSRAGGGFLNEQFF. The CDR3 region has the DNA TGTGCCACCAGCAGAGCAGGAGGGGGCTTCCTAAATGAGCAGTTCTTC.

The genes are TRBV19 and TRBJ2-2; D uncertain. V lost 5 bases and J 6 bases, leaving 13 bases between the germline ends. The germline gives CDR1 LNHDA, CDR2 SQIVND (reference sequence). The CDR3 extends over 14 amino acids. CDR3 region: CASSPQATAGELFF. The DNA of the CDR3 is TGTGCCAGTAGTCCCCAAGCAACGGCCGGGGAGCTGTTTTTT.

This clonotype was counted between two and nine times. This chain uses TRBV29-1 with TRBJ2-1, with D uncertain. V shed 4 bases and J shed 5 bases, with 6 bases lying between them. CDR1 and CDR2 (germline): SQVTM, ANQGSEA. The CDR3 contains 11 residues. The CDR3 spells CSVAFHNEQFF. The CDR3 DNA is TGCAGCGTTGCCTTTCACAATGAGCAGTTCTTC.

V is TRBV5-8 and J is TRBJ1-4; TRBD1 matches at 7 bases. Germline V CDR1 and CDR2: SGHTS, YDEGEE. The V and J ends lost 1 base and 8 bases, in that order; junction bases with no gene match: 8. The CDR3 sequence is 15 residues long. The CDR3 loop reads CASSLINRGGEKLFF. The CDR3, as DNA: TGTGCCAGCAGCTTGATTAACAGGGGAGGGGAAAAACTGTTTTTT.

In this sample, this clonotype turned up many times. The rearrangement uses TRBV20-1 and TRBJ2-3; tentatively, D is TRBD1 or TRBD2 (5 bases each). Trimming removed 1 base at V and 8 bases at J, with 28 bases between. This CDR3 spans 18 amino acids. In germline, CDR1 is DFQATT, CDR2 SNEGSKA (reference sequence). The CDR3 region has the DNA TGCAGTGCTAGAGCTGGGCTCCGGGACCCTCACCTTGCACTTACGCAGTATTTT. Amino acids: CSARAGLRDPHLALTQYF.

This clonotype was recorded at least ten times. This chain joins TRBV12-3 or TRBV12-4 and TRBJ2-1; the D is unclear. Trimming stripped 6 bases from V and 5 bases from J, with 11 bases between. CDR3 length: 13 amino acids. This chain's CDR3 is CASRLGLDNEQFF. In DNA, the CDR3 is TGTGCCAGCAGGCTAGGGTTGGACAATGAGCAGTTCTTC.

Here the CDR3 reads CASSEVAVEQYV. DNA for the CDR3: TGTGCCAGCAGTGAAGTGGCAGTCGAGCAGTACGTC. V usage is TRBV6-1 and J usage is TRBJ2-7; no clear D. Germline V gene data show CDR1 as MNHNS and CDR2 as SASEGT. The CDR3 consists of 12 residues. Trimming cost V 1 base and J 6 bases, with 7 bases left between them.

The chain links TRBV5-1 to TRBJ2-1; 10 nucleotides agree with TRBD2. Germline V gene data show CDR1 as SGHRS and CDR2 as YFSETQ. CDR3 length equals 15 residues. V trimming: 2 bases; J trimming: 6 bases; junction bases outside the gene matches: 5. As DNA, the CDR3 is TGCGCCAGCAGCTTAGGGACTAGCGATCGCAATGAGCAGTTCTTC. It yields the protein CASSLGTSDRNEQFF.

This clonotype was counted ten times or more. V is TRBV9 and J is TRBJ2-7, with a tentative D call TRBD1 (8 bases). Germline V gene data show CDR1 as SGDLS and CDR2 as YYNGEE. Trimming cost V 3 bases and J 9 bases, with 16 bases left between them. CDR3 length: 13 residues. The CDR3 region has the DNA TGTGCCAGCAGCGCGGGAGGACAGGGAAGGCAGTACTTC. Translation: CASSAGGQGRQYF.

This clonotype was observed many times. This sequence joins TRBV15 and TRBJ2-5, with D perhaps matching TRBD1 or TRBD2 (5 bases each). This CDR3 region has 13 residues. From germline, CDR1 is LNHNV and CDR2 YYDKDF (reference sequence). Trimming removed 5 bases from V and 0 bases from J, with 7 bases in between. CDR3 sequence (DNA): TGTGCCACCAGCTGGGGGAACCAAGAGACCCAGTACTTC. Protein product: CATSWGNQETQYF.

This clonotype has only a few counts. The genes are TRBV12-5 and TRBJ1-1, with 7 bases lining up with TRBD1. J lost 1 base, V lost 1 base, and 6 bases had no gene match. Germline V gene data show CDR1 as LGHNT and CDR2 as FRNRAP. The CDR3 is 16 residues long. The CDR3 sequence is CASGLDNRGRNTEAFF. The CDR3 region has the DNA TGTGCTAGTGGTTTGGATAACAGGGGTCGGAACACTGAAGCTTTCTTT.

Only a few counts were recorded for this clonotype. The chain carries TRBV12-3 or TRBV12-4 and TRBJ1-5, with 7 bases that match TRBD1. V dropped 6 bases and J dropped 6; count of bases not matched to a gene: 8. This CDR3 has 14 residues. CDR3 DNA: TGTGCCAGCAGCCGACAGGGAGTTGGTCAGCCCCAGCATTTT. This encodes CASSRQGVGQPQHF.

V gene TRBV7-9 combines with J gene TRBJ2-3; 14 positions match TRBD2. The V and J ends lost 5 bases and 4 bases, in that order; junction bases with no gene match: 11. The CDR3 is made up of 18 amino acids. Germline V gene sequence: CDR1 SEHNR, CDR2 FQNEAQ (reference sequence). The CDR3 nucleotides are TGTGCCAGCAGCACTCCCACGGGACTAGCGGGAGTGGCAGATACGCAGTATTTT. It is translated as CASSTPTGLAGVADTQYF.

A few counts support this clonotype. This rearrangement joins TRBV14 to TRBJ1-3; D is ambiguous. The V gene lost 1 base and the J gene lost 4 bases, with 5 bases spanning the gap. The germline V gene encodes CDR1 SGHDN and CDR2 FVKESK. The CDR3 is made up of 13 amino acids. CDR3 DNA: TGTGCCAGCAGCCAAGTTCGCGGAAACACCATATATTTT. It yields the protein CASSQVRGNTIYF.

In this sample, this clonotype turned up once. This chain uses TRBV20-1 with TRBJ2-7, with 7 positions matching TRBD2. With V trimmed by 6 bases and J by 1 base, 6 bases remained unmatched. The germline V gene has CDR1 DFQATT and CDR2 SNEGSKA (reference sequence). This CDR3 is built from 13 residues. The CDR3: CSASLAISYEQYF. CDR3 DNA: TGCAGTGCCTCACTAGCGATTTCCTACGAGCAGTACTTC.

The chain has TRBV10-3 and TRBJ2-2; D perhaps matches TRBD1 (5 bases). From germline, CDR1 is ENHRY and CDR2 SYGVKD. CDR3 size: 12 residues. Between the trimmed V and J ends, which lost 8 bases and 4 bases, there was a span of 8 bases. The CDR3 here is CAIDSGTGELFF. DNA for the CDR3: TGTGCCATCGACAGTGGCACCGGGGAGCTGTTTTTT.

V usage is TRBV12-3 or TRBV12-4 and J usage is TRBJ1-1, with no clear D. V dropped 6 bases and J dropped 11 bases, with 7 bases sitting between them. CDR3 length: 9 residues. The CDR3 region is CASSSRAFF. CDR3 DNA sequence: TGTGCCAGCAGCTCGAGGGCTTTCTTT.

This clonotype occurred many times. The gene calls are TRBV20-1 and TRBJ2-1, with 15 bases lining up with TRBD2. CDR3 length equals 15 residues. V shed 3 bases and J 7 bases; nucleotides not matched to a gene: 4. Germline CDR1 DFQATT, CDR2 SNEGSKA (reference sequence). CDR3 bases: TGCAGTGCTAGTGGACTAGCGGGAGGGCAAAATGAGCAGTTCTTC. Residues: CSASGLAGGQNEQFF.